The sequence of this T cell receptor beta chain was determined in a study of blood T cells in healthy people across ages. Notes on the study in general: When set beside aged donors, long-lived donors presented more naive CD4+ cells and higher diversity.

Primers used in a second PCR of roughly 6 to 12 cycles were a sample-barcoded 5' primer and a J-beta primer mix. TCRdb processed the 5' RACE reads anew with MiXCR; each CDR3 protein has one entry. The sample carries over a million distinct CDR3 sequences, almost 25% recorded once. Looked up from germline, CDR1 is LNHNV and CDR2 is YYDKDF (reference sequence). The CDR3 is 13 amino acids. Trimming cost V 0 bases and J 6 bases, with 6 bases left between them. A note on this clonotype: What it binds is unknown.

A further study also used this sample, focusing on T cells of mothers and their children. That source adds: Samples were obtained from a few healthy Caucasian mothers and their six children. Thymic selection, a shaping force on TCR recombination output, acts similarly in related and unrelated pairs.

The J gene is TRBJ2-1, the V gene TRBV15; D remains unclear. The sequence derives from a girl aged 2-9 years in good health. The sample taken for sequencing was blood. CDR3 coding DNA: TGTGCCACCAGCAGAGATACTTTCAATGAGCAGTTCTTC. Translated, it gives CATSRDTFNEQFF.